The table lists the clone carrying this TCR beta chain with many counts. As yet, its antigen is unknown. This sample was taken from a study of T-cell reconstitution after alpha-beta-depleted transplantation in children. Study-level findings and limits: Newly generated T cells supplied most T-cell counts and diversity one year post-transplant.

V was pared by 2 bases and J by 6 bases, with 16 bases between. The CDR3 runs to 16 residues. Germline CDR1 and CDR2: SGHVS and FNYEAQ. Preparation of the TCRbeta library was carried out with unique molecular identifiers. TCRdb processed the PCR reads anew with MiXCR; each CDR3 protein has one entry. Seen here are approximately 300,000 distinct CDR3 sequences, 9.5% to 13% observed once, and the top ten hold 20% to 30%. The sample here was peripheral blood, taken 180 days after TCRalphabeta/CD19-depleted stem cell transplant. V gene TRBV7-6 combines with J gene TRBJ2-2; no clear D gene. This clonotype was obtained from a male patient under 10 years old who had a stem cell transplant for chronic granulomatous disease, so the T cells may come from the graft donor. The DNA for the CDR3 is TGTGCCAGCAGCTTACTAGGGCGGAGTACACCCGGGGAGCTGTTTTTT. It codes for CASSLLGRSTPGELFF.